A single sample is the source of the 27 T cell receptor beta chains below, sequenced in a study of blood T cell repertoires in COVID-19. The table came from immunoSEQ multiplex PCR; TCRdb's copy has only in-frame clones and leaves some out. In the table there are about 100,000 clones, around nine tenths of which are singletons. The specimen sequenced was peripheral blood. The source is a woman aged 25 to 39 with acute or convalescent COVID-19.

This chain connects TRBV6-2 or TRBV6-3 to TRBJ1-6, with D maybe TRBD1 (6 bases). V lost 5 bases, J lost 7 bases, and 18 bases lay in between. This CDR3 comprises 16 residues. Germline loops: CDR1 MNHEY, CDR2 SVGEGT. In nucleotides, the CDR3 is TGTGCCAGCAGTCAGGGGACGCCCAGGAGGAATTCACCCCTCCACTTT. Its translation is CASSQGTPRRNSPLHF.

The V call is TRBV28, the J call TRBJ1-1; D possibly corresponds to TRBD1 (6 bases). Germline CDR1 MDHEN, CDR2 SYDVKM. V lost 5 bases and J 0 bases, leaving 19 bases between the germline ends. This CDR3 has 17 residues. The CDR3 loop reads CASSLSLGGAMNTEAFF. The CDR3, as DNA: TGTGCCAGCAGTCTATCTCTGGGGGGGGCCATGAACACTGAAGCTTTCTTT.

The chain carries TRBV10-3 and TRBJ1-1; TRBD1 aligns across 7 bases. CDR3 length: 14 amino acids. Unmatched junction bases numbered 7, after V lost 3 bases and J lost 6 bases. Germline V gene lookup returns CDR1 ENHRY and CDR2 SYGVKD. CDR3 nucleotides: TGTGCCATCAGTGACTCGATTGACAGGGCTGAAGCTTTCTTT. It translates to CAISDSIDRAEAFF.

The genes are TRBV27 and TRBJ2-1; 10 nucleotides align to TRBD2. This CDR3 is built from 17 residues. The ends lost 7 bases at V and 4 bases at J; junction bases unmatched: 13. CDR1 is MNHEY and CDR2 is SMNVEV in the germline V gene (reference sequence). Here the CDR3 DNA reads TGTGCCAGCATTCCTCGGCCTAGCGGGAGTGGGTACAATGAGCAGTTCTTC. It encodes CASIPRPSGSGYNEQFF.

The chain carries TRBV6-2 or TRBV6-3 and TRBJ1-2; D remains unclear. Germline CDR1 and CDR2: MNHEY and SVGEGT. With 2 bases removed from V and 3 bases from J, the gap between germline ends came to 13 bases. The CDR3 covers 15 residues. The CDR3 DNA reads TGTGCCAGCAGTTACCCACCCCGGTTTGACTATGGCTACACCTTC. As protein: CASSYPPRFDYGYTF.

The count of this clone is one. The chain has TRBV4-3 and TRBJ2-3; D is possibly TRBD2 (6 bases). CDR1 is LGHNA and CDR2 is YSLEER in the germline V gene. V lost 0 bases and J 5 bases, leaving 15 bases between the germline ends. CDR3 length equals 16 residues. The CDR3 bases are TGCGCCAGCAGCCAAGAACTCTCCCCCGGGGGAGATACGCAGTATTTT. Translated: CASSQELSPGGDTQYF.

The chain has TRBV6-5 and TRBJ1-5, with D possibly matching TRBD1 (5 bases). Germline values: CDR1 MNHEY, CDR2 SVGAGI. The CDR3 runs to 13 residues. V was cut by 10 bases and J by 2 bases, with 12 bases left in between. The CDR3 region has the DNA TGTGCCATCCAGGGTTGGGGCAATCAGCCCCAGCATTTT. It is translated as CAIQGWGNQPQHF.

CDR3: CASSRRSGGRGRGTDTQYF. The CDR3, as DNA: TGTGCCAGCAGCCGACGGTCTGGCGGGAGAGGTCGGGGCACAGATACGCAGTATTTT. The chain links TRBV28 to TRBJ2-3; TRBD2 matches at 7 bases. CDR3 length: 19 amino acids. With V trimmed by 6 bases and J by 1 base, 19 bases remained unmatched. The germline V gene encodes CDR1 MDHEN and CDR2 SYDVKM.

This chain uses TRBV28 with TRBJ1-4; TRBD1 is a possible D gene (5 bases). The CDR3 sequence is 13 residues long. V shed 8 bases and J shed 7 bases, with 14 bases lying between them. Germline CDR1 MDHEN, CDR2 SYDVKM. CDR3 nucleotides: TGTGCCAGCTGGGGCCCGAACAGTGAAAAACTGTTTTTT. Amino acid sequence: CASWGPNSEKLFF. Full variable domain (remainder filled in from reference TRBV28 and TRBJ1-4): DVKVTQSSRYLVKRTGEKVFLECVQDMDHENMFWYRQDPGLGLRLIYFSYDVKMKEKGDIPEGYSVSREKKERFSLILESASTNQTSMYLCASWGPNSEKLFFGSGTQLSVL.

In the case of this clone: An end of the junction does not agree with germline; a read error may underlie this. The chain joins TRBV20-1 to TRBJ1-2, with 8 bases identical to TRBD1. Germline V CDR1 and CDR2: DFQATT, SNEGSKA (reference sequence). The CDR3 runs to 10 residues. CDR3 nucleotides: TGCAGGGTAGACAGGGGAGCACAACCCTTC. The encoded protein is CRVDRGAQPF.

This chain uses TRBV6-5 with TRBJ1-1; D uncertain. Germline lookup yields CDR1 MNHEY and CDR2 SVGAGI. This CDR3 contains 16 residues. Trimming removed 2 bases from V and 2 bases from J, with 15 bases in between. CDR3 protein: CASSYDLVSGNTEAFF. For the CDR3, the DNA is TGTGCCAGCAGTTACGATTTGGTGTCGGGAAACACTGAAGCTTTCTTT.

The chain carries TRBV29-1 and TRBJ2-5; D is perhaps TRBD1 (6 bases). Germline values: CDR1 SQVTM, CDR2 ANQGSEA. There are 14 residues in the CDR3. V gave up 6 bases and J gave up 5 bases, with 19 bases separating them. Written as DNA, the CDR3 is TGCAGCGTCGCAGAGGGGGAAGTTGGCGAGACCCAGTACTTC. Its protein product is CSVAEGEVGETQYF.

V and J are TRBV14 and TRBJ1-1; no reliable D call. The CDR3 covers 11 residues. The germline gives CDR1 SGHDN, CDR2 FVKESK. The V gene lost 3 bases and the J gene lost 3 bases, with 2 bases spanning the gap. CDR3 amino acids: CASSHDTEAFF. In DNA, the CDR3 is TGTGCCAGCAGCCACGACACTGAAGCTTTCTTT.

The rearrangement joins TRBV5-1 to TRBJ2-1, with 12 bases aligning to TRBD2. CDR3 length equals 15 residues. Unmatched junction bases numbered 8, after V lost 6 bases and J lost 7 bases. Germline assignment: CDR1 SGHRS and CDR2 YFSETQ. CDR3 bases: TGCGCCAGCACCCCGACTAGCGGGAGCTGGAATGAGCAGTTCTTC. Translation: CASTPTSGSWNEQFF.

The rearrangement joins TRBV25-1 to TRBJ1-1, with no clear D. CDR3 size: 15 residues. V lost 3 bases and J lost 1, with 12 bases in between. CDR1 and CDR2 (germline): MGHDK, SYGVNS. CDR3 amino acids: CASSDLGLTNTEAFF. The CDR3 DNA is TGTGCCAGCAGTGACCTCGGACTGACGAACACTGAAGCTTTCTTT.

This clone showed up just once. The V and J genes are TRBV4-3 and TRBJ2-1; a weak D match, TRBD2 (6 bases). This CDR3 region has 15 residues. Germline V gives CDR1 LGHNA, CDR2 YSLEER. With 0 bases removed from V and 2 bases from J, the gap between germline ends came to 8 bases. This CDR3 is CASSQDGGTYNEQFF. As DNA, the CDR3 is TGCGCCAGCAGCCAAGATGGAGGGACCTACAATGAGCAGTTCTTC.

The J gene is TRBJ2-7, the V gene TRBV27, with TRBD2 matching 9 bases. This CDR3 contains 15 residues. V dropped 3 bases and J dropped 6; count of bases not matched to a gene: 9. CDR1 is MNHEY and CDR2 is SMNVEV in the germline V gene (reference sequence). The CDR3 reads CASSLLAGPLGEQYF. The DNA of the CDR3 is TGTGCCAGCAGTTTGCTAGCGGGACCCCTGGGCGAGCAGTACTTC.

The J gene is TRBJ2-5, the V gene TRBV1; TRBD2 is taken as the D call from the table, unchecked against the DNA. TRBV1 is reported as a pseudogene. The CDR3 consists of 17 residues. DNA for the CDR3: TGCACCAGCAGCCAAGAAGGCTCTAGCGTAATCCAAGAGACCCAGTACTTC. It codes for CTSSQEGSSVIQETQYF.

The gene calls are TRBV27 and TRBJ2-1, with 8 bases matching TRBD1. The CDR3 has 15 residues. Trimming cost V 2 bases and J 4 bases; bases outside gene matches: 4. CDR1 and CDR2 (germline): MNHEY, SMNVEV (reference sequence). CDR3 loop: CASSLAGQAYNEQFF. The CDR3 DNA sequence: TGTGCCAGCAGTTTAGCGGGACAGGCATACAATGAGCAGTTCTTC.

For the CDR3, the DNA is TGTGCCAGCTCACTTTCGGGGGACAGGATCGAAAAACTGTTTTTT. It codes for CASSLSGDRIEKLFF. The rearrangement uses TRBV18 and TRBJ1-4; 8 nucleotides agree with TRBD1. V dropped 4 bases and J dropped 8; count of bases not matched to a gene: 9. This CDR3 spans 15 amino acids. The germline V gene has CDR1 KGHSH and CDR2 LQKENI.

This chain joins TRBV9 and TRBJ1-6; the match to TRBD1 covers 10 bases. CDR3 length: 16 amino acids. From germline, CDR1 is SGDLS and CDR2 YYNGEE. V trimming: 3 bases; J trimming: 9 bases; junction bases outside the gene matches: 9. The CDR3 nucleotides read TGTGCCAGCAGCGCCCATTCCGACAGGGGGCTTTCACCCCTCCACTTT. Translating it yields CASSAHSDRGLSPLHF.

This CDR3 is CAWSVKDRRAFF. Here the CDR3 DNA reads TGTGCCTGGAGTGTCAAGGACAGGCGAGCTTTCTTT. This sequence joins TRBV30 and TRBJ1-1; 7 nucleotides match TRBD1. The germline V gene has CDR1 GTSNPN and CDR2 SVGIG (reference sequence). This CDR3 contains 12 residues. Trimming removed 0 bases from V and 10 bases from J; junction bases left unmatched: 5.

The chain joins TRBV5-1 to TRBJ2-5; 7 bases align to TRBD1. V gave up 3 bases and J gave up 7 bases; unmatched junction bases: 9. The length of the CDR3 is 14 residues. Germline values: CDR1 SGHRS, CDR2 YFSETQ. CDR3 DNA: TGCGCCAGCAGCTCAGACAGGGTATCAGGGACCCAGTACTTC. Its protein is CASSSDRVSGTQYF.

This clone was seen more than once but under ten times. The chain joins TRBV9 to TRBJ2-3; 7 bases agree with TRBD1. Germline-derived CDR1 and CDR2 are SGDLS and YYNGEE. The CDR3 covers 15 residues. The J segment lost 8 bases and the V segment lost 3 bases, leaving 12 bases of the junction unmatched. The DNA for the CDR3 is TGTGCCAGCAGCGCGATGACAGGGAGTGGGGGTACGCAGTATTTT. Its protein is CASSAMTGSGGTQYF.

The rearrangement joins TRBV7-9 to TRBJ2-2, with 11 bases matching TRBD2. V lost 1 base and J lost 0; bases outside the gene matches: 7. This CDR3 is 19 amino acids long. In germline, CDR1 is SEHNR, CDR2 FQNEAQ (reference sequence). As DNA, the CDR3 is TGTGCCAGCAGCTTAGTGACTAGCGGGGTCTACGCGAACACCGGGGAGCTGTTTTTT. Protein product: CASSLVTSGVYANTGELFF. Full variable domain (remainder filled in from reference TRBV7-9 and TRBJ2-2): DTGVSQNPRHKITKRGQNVTFRCDPISEHNRLYWYRQTLGQGPEFLTYFQNEAQLEKSRLLSDRFSAERPKGSFSTLEIQRTEQGDSAMYLCASSLVTSGVYANTGELFFGEGSRLTVL.

V is TRBV18 and J is TRBJ1-2, with 8 bases that match TRBD1. This CDR3 contains 13 residues. Germline-derived CDR1 and CDR2 are KGHSH and LQKENI. V lost 8 bases, J lost 3 bases, and 5 bases stayed unmatched. The DNA for the CDR3 is TGTGCCAGCACGCAGACAGGGGACTATGGCTACACCTTC. It yields the protein CASTQTGDYGYTF.

This rearrangement joins TRBV11-2 to TRBJ2-7, with TRBD2 matching 7 bases. J gave up 3 bases and V 1 base, and 3 bases lay outside the gene matches. The V gene's germline CDR1 is SGHAT and CDR2 FQNNGV. The CDR3 length is 14 residues. As DNA, the CDR3 is TGTGCCAGCAGCTTAGTGGGGGGGAACTACGAGCAGTACTTC. It translates to CASSLVGGNYEQYF.